This T cell receptor (beta chain) came from a study of blood T cell repertoires in COVID-19. Across the whole study: Samples taken during acute and convalescent COVID-19 were collected in the United States, Italy and Spain. PBMCs, B-cell-depleted T cells, or T cells were the source of the cDNA or gDNA that made up the material.

V was clipped by 8 bases and J by 4 bases; unmatched bases: 8. Germline V gene data show CDR1 as LGHDT and CDR2 as YNNKEL (reference sequence). This CDR3 region has 16 residues. This clone was counted a single time. Here immunoSEQ multiplex PCR was the method, and the copy in TCRdb shows in-frame clones only, minus some. Seen here are 50,000 or so clones, approximately 90% observed once, and the top ten hold roughly 9.8%. The chain is built from TRBV3-1 (or the pseudogene TRBV3-2) and TRBJ2-1, with TRBD2 matching 13 bases. The receptor's source is a woman of 80 years or more with acute or convalescent COVID-19. Material for sequencing was peripheral blood. CDR3 protein: CASGTGTSGTYNEQFF. In DNA, the CDR3 is TGTGCCAGCGGGACTGGGACTAGCGGGACATACAATGAGCAGTTCTTC.